This T cell receptor beta chain comes out of a study of blood T cell repertoires in COVID-19. Study-level information: Researchers got acute and convalescent COVID-19 samples from the United States, Italy and Spain. PBMCs, B-cell-depleted T cells, or T cells were the source of the cDNA or gDNA that made up the material.

This clone was counted between two and nine times. CDR1 and CDR2 from the germline V gene are ENHRY and SYGVKD. This CDR3 comprises 13 residues. The V end was cut by 10 bases, the J end by 5 bases, with 15 bases between. In the source study's methods: Cell counts per sample came from amplifying reference gene primers. Sequencing was performed with immunoSEQ multiplex PCR; in TCRdb, only in-frame clones are kept and a portion is missing. Clone size and V and J calls were adopted from that table, with D and trimming inferred from the DNA. The table lists about 46,000 clones, approximately 85% of them singletons.

Sequences were obtained from peripheral blood. This TCR came from a human donor in a cohort sampled during active COVID-19. The donor label of this sample is uncertain. This rearrangement joins TRBV10-3 to TRBJ1-5; TRBD1 is a possible D gene (6 bases). Written as DNA, the CDR3 is TGTGCCACCAAAACAGGGCTCGATCAGCCCCAGCATTTT. This sequence encodes CATKTGLDQPQHF.